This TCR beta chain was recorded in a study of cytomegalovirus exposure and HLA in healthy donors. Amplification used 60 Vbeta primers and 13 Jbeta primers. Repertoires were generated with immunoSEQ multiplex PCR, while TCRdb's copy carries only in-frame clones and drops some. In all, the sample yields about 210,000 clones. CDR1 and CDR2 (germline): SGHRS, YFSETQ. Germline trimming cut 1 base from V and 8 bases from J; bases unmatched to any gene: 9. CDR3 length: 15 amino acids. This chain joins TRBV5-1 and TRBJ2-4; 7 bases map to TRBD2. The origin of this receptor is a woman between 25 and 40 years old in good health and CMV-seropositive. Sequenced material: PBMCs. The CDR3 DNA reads TGCGCCAGCAGCTTGAGTCGCGGGGGAGAGGACATTCAGTACTTC. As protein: CASSLSRGGEDIQYF.